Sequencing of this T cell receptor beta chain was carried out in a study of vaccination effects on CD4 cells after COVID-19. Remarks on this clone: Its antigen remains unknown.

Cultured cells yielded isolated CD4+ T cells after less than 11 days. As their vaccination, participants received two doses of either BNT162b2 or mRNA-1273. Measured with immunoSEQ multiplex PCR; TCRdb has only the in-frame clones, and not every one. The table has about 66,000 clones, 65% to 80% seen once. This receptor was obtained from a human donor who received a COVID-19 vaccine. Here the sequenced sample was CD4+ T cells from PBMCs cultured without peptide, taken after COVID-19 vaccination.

The CDR3 region has the DNA TGTGCCAGCAGCTTAACAGAGGCCCGCACAGATACGCAGTATTTT. Translating it yields CASSLTEARTDTQYF. This chain joins TRBV7-3 and TRBJ2-3; D unresolved. Germline V gives CDR1 SGHTA, CDR2 FQGTGA. Trimming pared 0 bases from V and 1 base from J, leaving 8 bases between. This CDR3 has 15 residues.